A selection of T cell receptor beta chains follows, all from one sample in a study of cytomegalovirus exposure and HLA in healthy donors. The table came from immunoSEQ multiplex PCR; TCRdb's copy has only in-frame clones and leaves some out. The sample contains over 100,000 clones, 76% of which appear only once. Sequenced sample: PBMCs. The receptors originated from a middle-aged woman in good health and CMV-seropositive. Both conserved end residues are part of each CDR3. A D gene is named only where the DNA matches it firmly. The size of a clone is reported for some rows only, either as once, few or many, or as a class for expanded clones.

.,TRBJ1-3,13,.,TRBV2,TGTGCCAGCAGTCAGGGAAGGGGAAACACCATATATTTT,CASSQGRGNTIYF
.,TRBJ2-7,13,.,TRBV7-3,TGTGCCAGCAGCTTAGGAAAAGGGGACGAGCAGTACTTC,CASSLGKGDEQYF
.,TRBJ2-1,15,.,TRBV6-4,TGTGCCAGCAGTGACGGTGGGGGGTCCTACAATGAGCAGTTCTTC,CASSDGGGSYNEQFF
.,TRBJ1-1,16,TRBD1,TRBV30,TGTGCCTGGACCAAAGGAATGACAGGGGGCCGCACTGAAGCTTTCTTT,CAWTKGMTGGRTEAFF
few,TRBJ2-2,14,TRBD1,TRBV19,TGTGCCAGTAGTATAACAGGGGACACCGGGGAGCTGTTTTTT,CASSITGDTGELFF
.,TRBJ1-1,13,.,TRBV6-5,TGTGCCAGCAAAGCACTAATGAACACTGAAGCTTTCTTT,CASKALMNTEAFF
.,TRBJ1-4,13,.,TRBV30,TGTGCCTGGGCAGAATCAACTAATGAAAAACTGTTTTTT,CAWAESTNEKLFF
.,TRBJ2-5,11,.,TRBV30,TGTGCCTGGACCACACGAGAGACCCAGTACTTC,CAWTTRETQYF
few,TRBJ1-2,15,.,TRBV5-5,TGTGCCAGCAGCTTGAGTGTATGGGGGGACTATGGCTACACCTTC,CASSLSVWGDYGYTF
.,TRBJ2-5,14,.,TRBV5-1,TGCGCCAGCAGCCATGGACTAGGGGGAGAGACCCAGTACTTC,CASSHGLGGETQYF
.,TRBJ1-2,17,TRBD1,TRBV5-1,TGCGCCAGCAGCTCCTATACCGGGACAGGGAGCAACTATGGCTACACCTTC,CASSSYTGTGSNYGYTF
.,TRBJ2-7,15,TRBD1,TRBV5-4,TGTGCCAGCAGCTTGGGGGGACAGACCTCCTACGAGCAGTACTTC,CASSLGGQTSYEQYF
.,TRBJ1-1,14,.,TRBV18,TGTGCCAGCTCACCCCCAACAGGGATCACTGAAGCTTTCTTT,CASSPPTGITEAFF
once,TRBJ1-4,13,.,TRBV6-5,TGTGCCAGCGGGCAGGGGAGAAATGAAAAACTGTTTTTT,CASGQGRNEKLFF
few,TRBJ1-1,16,.,TRBV6-1,TGTGCCAGCAGTGAAGCCGGGACATACGGATACACTGAAGCTTTCTTT,CASSEAGTYGYTEAFF
.,TRBJ1-1,14,.,TRBV10-3,TGTGCCATCAGGGAAGGGGTGGGAAACACTGAAGCTTTCTTT,CAIREGVGNTEAFF
.,TRBJ1-6,14,TRBD1,TRBV10-3,TGTGCCAACGCACAGGGGGCGCCAGGATCACCCCTCCACTTT,CANAQGAPGSPLHF
few,TRBJ1-1,16,TRBD1,TRBV5-1,TGCGCCAGCAGGCTTTTATCTCGGGGCAGGGGGACTGAAGCTTTCTTT,CASRLLSRGRGTEAFF
once,TRBJ2-1,13,TRBD2,TRBV10-3,TGTGCCATCAGCGAACTAGCGGGGGACGAGCAGTTCTTC,CAISELAGDEQFF
.,TRBJ2-7,15,TRBD1,TRBV6-5,TGTGCCAGCAGTTACAACGGACAGGGGGTCTACGAGCAGTACTTC,CASSYNGQGVYEQYF
.,TRBJ2-3,13,TRBD1,TRBV10-3,TGTGCCACTTGGGACAGTCTTAGAGATACGCAGTATTTT,CATWDSLRDTQYF
few,TRBJ1-1,13,.,TRBV2,TGTGCCAGCAGGGCAGGCGGGGACACTGAAGCTTTCTTT,CASRAGGDTEAFF
.,TRBJ2-5,16,.,TRBV11-2,TGTGCCAGCAGCTTAACGGGGGGCTCACTGGTGGAGACCCAGTACTTC,CASSLTGGSLVETQYF
.,TRBJ2-7,15,TRBD1,TRBV7-9,TGTGCCAGCAGCTGGCGGGACAGGGGATTCTACGAGCAGTACTTC,CASSWRDRGFYEQYF
.,TRBJ2-7,12,.,TRBV30,TGTGCCTGGATGGAAAGCGGCTACGAGCAGTACTTC,CAWMESGYEQYF
.,TRBJ1-1,12,.,TRBV30,TGTGCCTGGAGTGTACAGGGCCCTGAAGCTTTCTTT,CAWSVQGPEAFF
.,TRBJ1-6,16,TRBD1,TRBV30,TGTGCCTGGACGCGAAAGGGGGCCGAGTATAATTCACCCCTCCACTTT,CAWTRKGAEYNSPLHF
.,TRBJ2-2,14,.,TRBV19,TGTGCCAGTCAGTCTCCAGGGGATACCGGGGAGCTGTTTTTT,CASQSPGDTGELFF
.,TRBJ2-1,14,TRBD2,TRBV5-1,TGCGCCAGCAGGCCCGGGGGGGCTGAGGATGAGCAGTTCTTC,CASRPGGAEDEQFF
.,TRBJ2-2,18,TRBD2,TRBV7-2,TGTGCCAGCTCGCCAGCGGCTAGCGGGGGGTCGGGGACCGGGGAGCTGTTTTTT,CASSPAASGGSGTGELFF
once,TRBJ1-1,15,TRBD1,TRBV6-1,TGTGCCAGCAGTGCGGACAGGGGGAGATGGACTGAAGCTTTCTTT,CASSADRGRWTEAFF
.,TRBJ2-1,12,.,TRBV10-1,TGCGCCAGCAGTGAGTCGAAAGGGAGCAGGTTCTTC,CASSESKGSRFF
.,TRBJ2-7,13,.,TRBV6-1,TGTGCCAGCAGTGCAACCCAGGCTGGCGAGCAGTACTTC,CASSATQAGEQYF
.,TRBJ2-3,15,TRBD2,TRBV6-1,TGTGCCAGCTCCTTAGGACTAGCGGGTCAAGGGACGCAGTATTTT,CASSLGLAGQGTQYF
.,TRBJ1-2,15,TRBD1,TRBV2,TGTGCCAGCAGCCTACTTGAACAGGGGCCCATACGCTACACCTTC,CASSLLEQGPIRYTF
.,TRBJ2-7,14,.,TRBV30,TGTGCCTGGAGCGCTCTGGCAGGGGTCAGCGAGCAGTACTTC,CAWSALAGVSEQYF
.,TRBJ1-2,16,TRBD1,TRBV2,TGTGCCAGCAGCGATCCCGGACAGGGGGCTAACTATGGCTACACCTTC,CASSDPGQGANYGYTF
.,TRBJ1-6,13,TRBD1,TRBV28,TGTGCCAGCGTAAACAGGGGTAATTCACCCCTCCACTTT,CASVNRGNSPLHF
few,TRBJ2-1,13,.,TRBV6-4,TGTGCCAGCAGTGAGATGGAGGGCAATGAGCAGTTCTTC,CASSEMEGNEQFF
.,TRBJ2-6,14,TRBD1,TRBV6-5,TGTGCCATAGACAGGGGAGGTGGGGCCAACGTCCTGACTTTC,CAIDRGGGANVLTF
once,TRBJ2-2,19,.,TRBV4-2,TGTGCCAGCAGCCAAGATGTGTTGGGCAGCAGTAAGAGCACCGGGGAGCTGTTTTTT,CASSQDVLGSSKSTGELFF
once,TRBJ1-4,14,TRBD1,TRBV5-6,TGTGCCAGCAGCCGGGGACAGTTTAATGAAAAACTGTTTTTT,CASSRGQFNEKLFF
.,TRBJ1-2,13,TRBD1,TRBV29-1,TGCAGCGTAGGACAGGGGGCGAACTATGGCTACACCTTC,CSVGQGANYGYTF
once,TRBJ2-2,15,.,TRBV2,TGTGCCAGCAGCGCCACCGACATAAACACCGGGGAGCTGTTTTTT,CASSATDINTGELFF
few,TRBJ1-1,14,.,TRBV5-4,TGTGCCAGCAGCTCAGGGATAATGAACACTGAAGCTTTCTTT,CASSSGIMNTEAFF
few,TRBJ1-2,15,.,TRBV19,TGTGCCAGTAGTACCCCGGGACAACGGACTGGTGGCTACACCTTC,CASSTPGQRTGGYTF
.,TRBJ1-1,14,.,TRBV28,TGTGCCAGCAGTTTATATCGTCAGGCTACTGAAGCTTTCTTT,CASSLYRQATEAFF
.,TRBJ1-1,15,TRBD1,TRBV19,TGTGCCAGTAGTGGGGACAGGGTGGCTTCCACTGAAGCTTTCTTT,CASSGDRVASTEAFF
.,TRBJ2-4,17,.,TRBV7-6,TGTGCCAGCAGCTCCCACGTCTATAGCCTAGCCAAAAACATTCAGTACTTC,CASSSHVYSLAKNIQYF
.,TRBJ1-6,17,.,TRBV4-2,TGTGCCAGCGGGGGGTTTGACGTGAGCTCCTATAATTCACCCCTCCACTTT,CASGGFDVSSYNSPLHF
.,TRBJ1-4,14,.,TRBV30,TGTGCCTGGACGTCGGACAGTGGGTTTGAAAAACTGTTTTTT,CAWTSDSGFEKLFF
few,TRBJ1-4,15,TRBD1,TRBV6-5,TGTGCCAGCAGTTCCTCCGGGACAGGGCATGAAAAACTGTTTTTT,CASSSSGTGHEKLFF
.,TRBJ2-7,15,.,TRBV15,TGTGCCACCAGCAGAGGTTCTACAGGTACCTACGAGCAGTACTTC,CATSRGSTGTYEQYF
.,TRBJ2-3,11,.,TRBV27,TGTGCCAGCAGTCAGGGGGATACGCAGTATTTT,CASSQGDTQYF
.,TRBJ2-5,14,TRBD1,TRBV7-9,TGTGCCAGCAGCTGGGACAGGGCCCAAGAGACCCAGTACTTC,CASSWDRAQETQYF
once,TRBJ2-7,18,TRBD1,TRBV7-9,TGTGCCAGCAGCGGACCGGGACAGGGATGGTATGACGGCTACGAGCAGTACTTC,CASSGPGQGWYDGYEQYF
few,TRBJ2-1,20,TRBD1,TRBV19,TGTGCCAGTAGTATAGCCGGGACAGGGGTGGGGGGGCTCCTCTACAATGAGCAGTTCTTC,CASSIAGTGVGGLLYNEQFF
.,TRBJ2-5,15,.,TRBV30,TGTGCCTGGACCCCGGGACTAAGGGGGCAAGAGACCCAGTACTTC,CAWTPGLRGQETQYF
.,TRBJ1-3,16,.,TRBV11-2,TGTGCCAGCAGCTTAGGCAGTTTCAACTCTGGAAACACCATATATTTT,CASSLGSFNSGNTIYF